This paragraph reports one T cell receptor beta chain. This specimen comes from a study of T cell responses to AZD1222 COVID-19 vaccine. The V end was cut by 10 bases, the J end by 6 bases, with 16 bases between. This CDR3 contains 12 residues. Germline loops: CDR1 MNHEY, CDR2 SVGAGI. TCRdb keeps only in-frame clones here, not all; method: immunoSEQ multiplex PCR. The sample shows more than 75,000 clones, under 90% of them seen only once. The genes are TRBV6-5 and TRBJ2-7; D possibly corresponds to TRBD2 (6 bases). This material consisted of peripheral blood, taken on day 0 of AZD1222 vaccination. The source is an adult in good health. CDR3 nucleotide sequence: TGTGCCACGGGGGACCGCGGGTTCGAGCAGTACTTC. This gives the protein CATGDRGFEQYF.